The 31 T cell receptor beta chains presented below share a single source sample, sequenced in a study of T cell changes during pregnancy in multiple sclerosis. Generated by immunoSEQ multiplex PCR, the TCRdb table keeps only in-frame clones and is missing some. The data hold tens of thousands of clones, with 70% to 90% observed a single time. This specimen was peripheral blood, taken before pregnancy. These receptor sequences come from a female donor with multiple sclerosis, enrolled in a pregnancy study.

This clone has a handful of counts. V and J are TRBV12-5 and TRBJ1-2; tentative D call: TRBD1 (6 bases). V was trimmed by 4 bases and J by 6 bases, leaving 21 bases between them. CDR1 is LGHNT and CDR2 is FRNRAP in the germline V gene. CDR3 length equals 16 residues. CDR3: CASGSASRGDFHGYTF. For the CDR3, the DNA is TGTGCTAGTGGTTCCGCCTCCAGGGGCGACTTTCATGGCTACACCTTC.

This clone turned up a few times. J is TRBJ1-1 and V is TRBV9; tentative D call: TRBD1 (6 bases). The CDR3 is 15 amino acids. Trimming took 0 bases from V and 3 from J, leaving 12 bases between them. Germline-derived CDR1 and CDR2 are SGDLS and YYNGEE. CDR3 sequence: CASSVGTAWDTEAFF. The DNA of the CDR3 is TGTGCCAGCAGCGTAGGGACAGCCTGGGACACTGAAGCTTTCTTT.

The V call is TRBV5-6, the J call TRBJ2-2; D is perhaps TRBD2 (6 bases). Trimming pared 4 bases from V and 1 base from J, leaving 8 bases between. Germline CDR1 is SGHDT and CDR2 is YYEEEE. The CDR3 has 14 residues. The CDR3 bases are TGTGCCAGCAGCGCGGGGAGGAACACCGGGGAGCTGTTTTTT. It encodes CASSAGRNTGELFF.

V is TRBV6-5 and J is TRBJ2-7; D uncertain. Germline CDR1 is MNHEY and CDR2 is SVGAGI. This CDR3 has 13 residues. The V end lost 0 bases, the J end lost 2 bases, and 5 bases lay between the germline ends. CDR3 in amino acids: CASSYSRTYEQYF. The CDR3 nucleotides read TGTGCCAGCAGTTACTCGCGAACCTACGAGCAGTACTTC.

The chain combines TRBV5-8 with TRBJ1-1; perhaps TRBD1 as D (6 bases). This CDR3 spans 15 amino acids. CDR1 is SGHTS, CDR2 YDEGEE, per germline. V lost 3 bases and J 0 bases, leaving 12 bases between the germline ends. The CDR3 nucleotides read TGTGCCAGCAGCTCGCGGACAGCTCTGAACACTGAAGCTTTCTTT. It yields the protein CASSSRTALNTEAFF.

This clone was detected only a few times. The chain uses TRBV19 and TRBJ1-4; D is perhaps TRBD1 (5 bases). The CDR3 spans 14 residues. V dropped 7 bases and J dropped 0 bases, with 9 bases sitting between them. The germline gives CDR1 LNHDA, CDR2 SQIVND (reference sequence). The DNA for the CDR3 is TGTGCCAGTAACGCGGGGGCAACTAATGAAAAACTGTTTTTT. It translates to CASNAGATNEKLFF.

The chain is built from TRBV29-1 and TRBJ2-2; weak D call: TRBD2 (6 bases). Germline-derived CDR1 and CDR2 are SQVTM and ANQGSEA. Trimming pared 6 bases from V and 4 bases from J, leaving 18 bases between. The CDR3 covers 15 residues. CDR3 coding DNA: TGCAGCGTCCCGAGGGGCGGGATCGGCACCGGGGAGCTGTTTTTT. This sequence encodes CSVPRGGIGTGELFF.

This chain's CDR3 is CASSSGQALLDSPLHF. For the CDR3, the DNA is TGTGCCAGCAGCTCTGGACAGGCCCTTTTGGATTCACCCCTCCACTTT. This chain links TRBV5-8 with TRBJ1-6; 7 bases map to TRBD1. The ends lost 3 bases at V and 8 bases at J; junction bases unmatched: 11. CDR1 is SGHTS, CDR2 YDEGEE, per germline. CDR3 length: 16 amino acids.

The CDR3 reads CASSATGDYYEQYF. CDR3 nucleotides: TGTGCCAGCTCCGCGACAGGGGACTACTACGAGCAGTACTTC. The chain employs TRBV18 and TRBJ2-7, with D perhaps matching TRBD1 (8 bases). Trimming stripped 6 bases from V and 3 bases from J, with 15 bases between. CDR1 KGHSH and CDR2 LQKENI come from the germline V gene. The CDR3 loop spans 14 amino acids.

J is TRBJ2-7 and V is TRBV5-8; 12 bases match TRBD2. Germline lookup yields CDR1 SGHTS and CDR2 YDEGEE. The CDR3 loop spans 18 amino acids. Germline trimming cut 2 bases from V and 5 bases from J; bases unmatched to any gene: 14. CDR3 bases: TGTGCCAGCAGCTTCGTCGGACTAGCGGGGTACAAGCAAGACGAGCAGTACTTC. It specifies CASSFVGLAGYKQDEQYF.

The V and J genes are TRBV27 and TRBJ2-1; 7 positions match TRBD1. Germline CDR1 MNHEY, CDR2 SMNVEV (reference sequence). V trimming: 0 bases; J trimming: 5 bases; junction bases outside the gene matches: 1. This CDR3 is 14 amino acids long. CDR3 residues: CASSLSGTDNEQFF. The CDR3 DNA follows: TGTGCCAGCAGTTTATCGGGGACAGACAATGAGCAGTTCTTC.

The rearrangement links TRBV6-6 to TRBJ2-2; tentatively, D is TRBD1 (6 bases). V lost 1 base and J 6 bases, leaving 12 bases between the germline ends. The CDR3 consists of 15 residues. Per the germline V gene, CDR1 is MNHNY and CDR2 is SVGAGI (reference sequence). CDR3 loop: CASSYYSGAPGELFF. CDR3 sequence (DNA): TGTGCCAGCAGTTACTATTCAGGGGCCCCCGGGGAGCTGTTTTTT.

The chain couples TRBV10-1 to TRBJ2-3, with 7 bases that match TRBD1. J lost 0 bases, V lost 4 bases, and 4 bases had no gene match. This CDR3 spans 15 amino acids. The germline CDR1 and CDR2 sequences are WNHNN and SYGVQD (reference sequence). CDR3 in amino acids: CASSAGQTSTDTQYF. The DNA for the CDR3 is TGCGCCAGCAGTGCGGGACAGACTAGCACAGATACGCAGTATTTT.

The CDR3 nucleotides are TGTGCCAGCAGCCCACCCTATGAGGCAGGGGAGTATGGCTACACCTTC. Amino acids: CASSPPYEAGEYGYTF. The rearrangement joins TRBV4-2 to TRBJ1-2; tentative D call: TRBD1 (6 bases). Trimming took 4 bases from V and 5 from J, leaving 20 bases between them. The CDR3 has 16 residues. Germline assignment: CDR1 LGHNA and CDR2 YNFKEQ.

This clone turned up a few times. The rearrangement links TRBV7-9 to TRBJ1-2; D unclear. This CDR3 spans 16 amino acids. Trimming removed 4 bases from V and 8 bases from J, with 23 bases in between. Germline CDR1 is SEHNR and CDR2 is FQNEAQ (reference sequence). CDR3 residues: CASSWVVRDSYWGYTF. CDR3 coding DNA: TGTGCCAGCAGCTGGGTCGTCCGGGATTCTTATTGGGGCTACACCTTC. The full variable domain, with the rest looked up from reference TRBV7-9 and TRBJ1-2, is DTGVSQNPRHKITKRGQNVTFRCDPISEHNRLYWYRQTLGQGPEFLTYFQNEAQLEKSRLLSDRFSAERPKGSFSTLEIQRTEQGDSAMYLCASSWVVRDSYWGYTFGSGTRLTVV.

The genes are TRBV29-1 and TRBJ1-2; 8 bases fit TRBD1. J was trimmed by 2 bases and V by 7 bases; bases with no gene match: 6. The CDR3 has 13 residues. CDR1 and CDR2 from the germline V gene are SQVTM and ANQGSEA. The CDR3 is CSGGRQGNYGYTF. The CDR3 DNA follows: TGCAGCGGTGGCCGACAGGGGAACTATGGCTACACCTTC.

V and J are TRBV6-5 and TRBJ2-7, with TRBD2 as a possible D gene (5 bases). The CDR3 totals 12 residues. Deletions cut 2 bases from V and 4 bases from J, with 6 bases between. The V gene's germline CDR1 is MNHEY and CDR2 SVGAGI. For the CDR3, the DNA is TGTGCCAGCAGTTACGCGGGTTACGAGCAGTACTTC. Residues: CASSYAGYEQYF.

CDR3: CAGEDILRNTEAFF. CDR3 bases: TGTGCCGGAGAGGACATCCTAAGGAACACTGAAGCTTTCTTT. The chain is built from TRBV2 and TRBJ1-1; the D gene is possibly TRBD1 (5 bases). V lost 11 bases and J lost 1, with 17 bases in between. The CDR3 loop spans 14 amino acids. The germline CDR1 and CDR2 sequences are SNHLY and FYNNEI.

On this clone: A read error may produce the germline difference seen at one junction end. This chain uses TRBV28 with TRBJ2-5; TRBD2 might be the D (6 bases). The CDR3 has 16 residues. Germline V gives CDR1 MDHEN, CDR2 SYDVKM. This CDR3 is CASSPPLYRDGGSWDF. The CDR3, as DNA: TGTGCCAGCAGCCCCCCGTTGTACCGGGACGGAGGGAGTTGGGACTTC.

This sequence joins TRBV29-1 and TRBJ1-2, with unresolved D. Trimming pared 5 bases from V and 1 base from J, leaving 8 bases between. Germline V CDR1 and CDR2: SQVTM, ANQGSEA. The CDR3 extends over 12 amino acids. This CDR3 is CSVCEVNYGYTF. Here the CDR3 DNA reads TGCAGCGTTTGTGAGGTTAACTATGGCTACACCTTC.

DNA for the CDR3: TGTGCCAGCAGTTACTCGGGGGCAAGTCGGGAAAAACTGTTTTTT. Residues: CASSYSGASREKLFF. V and J are TRBV6-5 and TRBJ1-4, with D tentatively TRBD1 (6 bases). This CDR3 region has 15 residues. V lost 0 bases, J lost 8 bases, and 13 bases lay in between. Germline V gene lookup returns CDR1 MNHEY and CDR2 SVGAGI.

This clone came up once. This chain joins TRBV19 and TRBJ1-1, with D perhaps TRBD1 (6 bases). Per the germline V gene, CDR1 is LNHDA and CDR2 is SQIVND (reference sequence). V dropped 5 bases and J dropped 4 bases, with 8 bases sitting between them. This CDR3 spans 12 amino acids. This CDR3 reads CASSSRGTEAFF. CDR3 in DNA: TGTGCCAGTAGTTCCAGGGGCACTGAAGCTTTCTTT.

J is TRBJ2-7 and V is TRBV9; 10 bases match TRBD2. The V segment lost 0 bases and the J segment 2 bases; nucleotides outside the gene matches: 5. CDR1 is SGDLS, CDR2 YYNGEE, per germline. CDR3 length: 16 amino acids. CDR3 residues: CASSVGSSGGAYEQYF. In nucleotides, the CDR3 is TGTGCCAGCAGCGTAGGCTCCAGCGGGGGGGCCTACGAGCAGTACTTC.

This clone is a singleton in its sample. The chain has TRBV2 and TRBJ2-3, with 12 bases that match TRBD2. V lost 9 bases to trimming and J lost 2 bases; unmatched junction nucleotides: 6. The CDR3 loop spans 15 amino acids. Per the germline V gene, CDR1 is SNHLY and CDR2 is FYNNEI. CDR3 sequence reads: CASRTSGDLTDTQYF. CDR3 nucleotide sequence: TGTGCCAGTAGGACTAGCGGGGACCTCACAGATACGCAGTATTTT.

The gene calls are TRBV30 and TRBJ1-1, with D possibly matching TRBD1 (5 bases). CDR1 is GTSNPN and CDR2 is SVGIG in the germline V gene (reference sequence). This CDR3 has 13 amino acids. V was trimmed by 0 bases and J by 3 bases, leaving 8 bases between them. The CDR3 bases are TGTGCCTGGAGTGTAAAAGGGGACACTGAAGCTTTCTTT. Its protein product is CAWSVKGDTEAFF. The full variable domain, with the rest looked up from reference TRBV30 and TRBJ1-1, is SQTIHQWPATLVQPVGSPLSLECTVEGTSNPNLYWYRQAAGRGLQLLFYSVGIGQISSEVPQNLSASRPQDRQFILSSKKLLLSDSGFYLCAWSVKGDTEAFFGQGTRLTVV.

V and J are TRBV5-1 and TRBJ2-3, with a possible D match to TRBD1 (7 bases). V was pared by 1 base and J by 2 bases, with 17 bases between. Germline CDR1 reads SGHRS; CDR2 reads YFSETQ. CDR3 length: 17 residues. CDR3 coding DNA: TGCGCCAGCAGCTTGCGGGTGGGGGGACAGAACACAGATACGCAGTATTTT. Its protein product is CASSLRVGGQNTDTQYF. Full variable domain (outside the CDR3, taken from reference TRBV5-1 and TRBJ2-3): KAGVTQTPRYLIKTRGQQVTLSCSPISGHRSVSWYQQTPGQGLQFLFEYFSETQRNKGNFPGRFSGRQFSNSRSEMNVSTLELGDSALYLCASSLRVGGQNTDTQYFGPGTRLTVL.

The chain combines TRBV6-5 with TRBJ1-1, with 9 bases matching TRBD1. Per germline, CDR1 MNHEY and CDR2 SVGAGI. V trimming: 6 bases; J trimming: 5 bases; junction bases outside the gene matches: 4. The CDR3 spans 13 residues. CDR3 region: CASRQGARTEAFF. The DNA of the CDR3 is TGTGCCAGCAGACAGGGGGCGCGAACTGAAGCTTTCTTT.

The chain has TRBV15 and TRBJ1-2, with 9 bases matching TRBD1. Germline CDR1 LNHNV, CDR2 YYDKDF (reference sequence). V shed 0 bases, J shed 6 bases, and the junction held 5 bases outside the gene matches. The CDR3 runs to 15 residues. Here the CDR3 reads CATSRDVGTGNGYTF. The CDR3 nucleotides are TGTGCCACCAGCAGAGACGTAGGGACAGGGAATGGCTACACCTTC.

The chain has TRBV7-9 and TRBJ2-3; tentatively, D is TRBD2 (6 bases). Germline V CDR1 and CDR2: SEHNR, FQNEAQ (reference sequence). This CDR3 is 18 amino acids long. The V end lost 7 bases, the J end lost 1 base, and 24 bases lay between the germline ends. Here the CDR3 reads CASKYGEAVPSGTDTQYF. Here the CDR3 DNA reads TGTGCCAGCAAATATGGGGAGGCGGTCCCGTCTGGCACAGATACGCAGTATTTT.

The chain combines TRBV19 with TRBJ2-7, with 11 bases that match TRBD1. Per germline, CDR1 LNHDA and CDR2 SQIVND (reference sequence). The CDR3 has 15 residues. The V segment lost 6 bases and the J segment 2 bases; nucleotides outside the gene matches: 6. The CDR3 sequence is CASRSMDRGPYEQYF. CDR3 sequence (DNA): TGTGCCAGTAGATCTATGGACAGGGGGCCCTACGAGCAGTACTTC.

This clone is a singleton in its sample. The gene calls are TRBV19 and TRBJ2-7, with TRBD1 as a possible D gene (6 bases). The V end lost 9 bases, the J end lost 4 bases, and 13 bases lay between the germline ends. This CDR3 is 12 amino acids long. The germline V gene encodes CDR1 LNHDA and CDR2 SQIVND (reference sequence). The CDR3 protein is CASKGDGYEQYF. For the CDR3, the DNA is TGTGCCAGCAAGGGGGACGGGTACGAGCAGTACTTC.